The 29 T cell receptor beta chains reported below all come from one sample, sequenced in a study of early T cells in non-severe SARS-CoV-2 infection. In TCRdb, the 5' RACE reads were re-called with MiXCR into one record per CDR3 protein. Here the sample spans about 61,000 distinct CDR3 sequences, approximately 10% being singletons. What was sequenced was whole blood. The source of these receptors is an adult who was a healthcare worker with PCR-confirmed SARS-CoV-2 infection or an uninfected control (not recorded which).

The sample holds many counts of this clonotype. V and J are TRBV20-1 and TRBJ2-3, with 7 bases matching TRBD1. V shed 4 bases, J shed 5 bases, and the junction held 3 bases outside the gene matches. The CDR3 loop spans 12 amino acids. Germline V gives CDR1 DFQATT, CDR2 SNEGSKA (reference sequence). CDR3 nucleotides: TGCAGTGCTACTAACAGGGGAGATACGCAGTATTTT. Its protein product is CSATNRGDTQYF.

Here the CDR3 reads CASSLTARAVHGYTF. In DNA, the CDR3 is TGTGCCAGCAGCTTAACGGCCAGGGCTGTTCATGGCTACACCTTC. This chain links TRBV7-3 with TRBJ1-2; TRBD1 might be the D (5 bases). CDR3 length equals 15 residues. V lost 0 bases, J lost 6 bases, and 14 bases lay in between. The germline gives CDR1 SGHTA, CDR2 FQGTGA.

This clonotype appeared many times. The V and J genes are TRBV4-2 and TRBJ2-3, with 8 bases aligning to TRBD1. The trim removed 0 bases at V and 5 bases at J, leaving 7 bases unmatched. CDR1 is LGHNA, CDR2 YNFKEQ, per germline. This CDR3 has 16 residues. This CDR3 is CASSQEGAQGGDTQYF. The CDR3 bases are TGTGCCAGCAGCCAAGAAGGGGCACAGGGGGGAGATACGCAGTATTTT.

This clonotype was picked up a small number of times. This chain uses TRBV11-2 with TRBJ2-5; D is possibly TRBD1 (6 bases). Trimming removed 2 bases from V and 4 bases from J, with 14 bases in between. This CDR3 region has 15 residues. Germline V CDR1 and CDR2: SGHAT, FQNNGV. The CDR3 DNA reads as TGTGCCAGCAGCTTAAACCCGACAGGCGCAGAGACCCAGTACTTC. Residues: CASSLNPTGAETQYF.

This clonotype has at least ten counts. This chain joins TRBV19 and TRBJ1-5; D is uncertain. This CDR3 region has 13 residues. V was trimmed by 4 bases and J by 4 bases, leaving 8 bases between them. CDR1 and CDR2 (germline): LNHDA, SQIVND (reference sequence). The CDR3 loop is CASSKLDNQPQHF. The DNA of the CDR3 is TGTGCCAGTAGTAAGCTTGATAATCAGCCCCAGCATTTT.

This clonotype occurred many times. The chain has TRBV7-9 and TRBJ2-2; D is ambiguous. Trimming shortened V by 3 bases and J by 8 bases, and 7 bases separated the two germline ends. Per germline, CDR1 SEHNR and CDR2 FQNEAQ (reference sequence). The length of the CDR3 is 12 residues. CDR3: CASSFQSGELFF. The CDR3 DNA is TGTGCCAGCAGCTTTCAGTCGGGGGAGCTGTTTTTT.

There are many counts of this clonotype. V is TRBV27 and J is TRBJ2-6; 12 bases match TRBD2. Germline V gives CDR1 MNHEY, CDR2 SMNVEV (reference sequence). Trimming cost V 6 bases and J 0 bases; bases outside gene matches: 6. The CDR3 sequence is 18 residues long. The CDR3 DNA reads as TGTGCCAGCAGGACGACTAGCGGGGGTGCCTCTGGGGCCAACGTCCTGACTTTC. Protein sequence: CASRTTSGGASGANVLTF.

This clonotype appeared many times. V and J are TRBV14 and TRBJ1-2; 7 bases line up with TRBD1. The CDR3 covers 13 residues. V shed 6 bases and J 7 bases; nucleotides not matched to a gene: 8. Germline CDR1 is SGHDN and CDR2 is FVKESK. CDR3 region: CASSPDRVLGYTF. The CDR3 region has the DNA TGTGCCAGCAGTCCCGACAGGGTACTTGGCTACACCTTC.

The sample holds many counts of this clonotype. V is TRBV11-2 and J is TRBJ1-3; D unclear. Trimming removed 11 bases from V and 0 bases from J, with 14 bases in between. Germline V gives CDR1 SGHAT, CDR2 FQNNGV. The CDR3 contains 14 residues. CDR3 nucleotides: TGTGCCGTCGAGCGGGGAGCCTCTGGAAACACCATATATTTT. Its protein is CAVERGASGNTIYF. The whole variable domain, remainder taken from reference TRBV11-2 and TRBJ1-3, is EAGVAQSPRYKIIEKRQSVAFWCNPISGHATLYWYQQILGQGPKLLIQFQNNGVVDDSQLPKDRFSAERLKGVDSTLKIQPAKLEDSAVYLCAVERGASGNTIYFGEGSWLTVV.

This clonotype was seen many times. The CDR3 DNA reads as TGTGCCAGTCGCCTGGGACAGGGAGACACAGATACGCAGTATTTT. It is translated as CASRLGQGDTDTQYF. V usage is TRBV19 and J usage is TRBJ2-3; 9 nucleotides agree with TRBD1. Germline V lookup: CDR1 LNHDA, CDR2 SQIVND (reference sequence). This CDR3 comprises 15 residues. J was trimmed by 2 bases and V by 8 bases; bases with no gene match: 8.

This clonotype was seen ten or more times. The chain uses TRBV5-6 and TRBJ1-1; the match to TRBD1 covers 11 bases. This CDR3 has 16 residues. In germline, CDR1 is SGHDT, CDR2 YYEEEE. V dropped 4 bases and J dropped 0; count of bases not matched to a gene: 5. The DNA for the CDR3 is TGTGCCAGCAGCGGGGGACAGGGGGTCGTGAACACTGAAGCTTTCTTT. This translates into CASSGGQGVVNTEAFF.

This chain uses TRBV5-1 with TRBJ1-2; a possible D gene is TRBD1 (6 bases). The V gene lost 7 bases and the J gene lost 9 bases, with 16 bases spanning the gap. The CDR3 has 12 amino acids. Germline-derived CDR1 and CDR2 are SGHRS and YFSETQ. The CDR3, as DNA: TGCGCCAGCGGCCCAACAGGGCTAAGCTACACCTTC. This sequence encodes CASGPTGLSYTF.

This clonotype appeared many times. The chain recombines TRBV7-9 with TRBJ2-1; D call uncertain. Germline CDR1 and CDR2: SEHNR and FQNEAQ (reference sequence). V gave up 2 bases and J gave up 7 bases, with 9 bases separating them. The CDR3 runs to 13 residues. The CDR3 nucleotides read TGTGCCAGCAGCTTAATCCTGGGGAATGAGCAGTTCTTC. Protein product: CASSLILGNEQFF.

The rearrangement joins TRBV2 to TRBJ1-6; D not resolved. The CDR3 totals 12 residues. Germline V gives CDR1 SNHLY, CDR2 FYNNEI. The V gene lost 6 bases and the J gene lost 7 bases, with 7 bases spanning the gap. CDR3 protein: CASSWTNSPLHF. The DNA of the CDR3 is TGTGCCAGCAGCTGGACGAATTCACCCCTCCACTTT.

This chain uses TRBV7-6 with TRBJ1-1; D call uncertain. The CDR3 consists of 15 residues. Germline V gene lookup returns CDR1 SGHVS and CDR2 FNYEAQ. V shed 1 base and J shed 1 base, with 10 bases lying between them. CDR3 coding DNA: TGTGCCAGCAGCTTAGTAAACAGCCAGAACACTGAAGCTTTCTTT. This gives the protein CASSLVNSQNTEAFF. Complete variable domain (other parts from reference TRBV7-6 and TRBJ1-1): GAGVSQSPRYKVTKRGQDVALRCDPISGHVSLYWYRQALGQGPEFLTYFNYEAQQDKSGLPNDRFSAERPEGSISTLTIQRTEQRDSAMYRCASSLVNSQNTEAFFGQGTRLTVV.

This clonotype was detected ten times or more. The rearrangement links TRBV6-1 to TRBJ1-5; D call uncertain. The CDR3 loop spans 14 amino acids. CDR1 is MNHNS, CDR2 SASEGT, per germline. V lost 8 bases and J lost 0, with 11 bases in between. The CDR3 DNA is TGTGCCAGCCGTGGCCTGTATAGCAATCAGCCCCAGCATTTT. This sequence encodes CASRGLYSNQPQHF.

This chain connects TRBV29-1 to TRBJ2-1; no firm D call. The germline CDR1 and CDR2 sequences are SQVTM and ANQGSEA. This CDR3 spans 11 amino acids. V dropped 4 bases and J dropped 3 bases, with 4 bases sitting between them. The CDR3 reads CSVANYNEQFF. CDR3 nucleotides: TGCAGCGTTGCCAACTACAATGAGCAGTTCTTC.

This clonotype was seen repeatedly, ten times or more. The chain employs TRBV5-1 and TRBJ2-3, with D perhaps TRBD1 or TRBD2 (5 bases each). The length of the CDR3 is 13 residues. V lost 4 bases and J lost 6, with 12 bases in between. CDR1 is SGHRS and CDR2 is YFSETQ in the germline V gene. CDR3 in amino acids: CASSPWGPDTQYF. The CDR3, as DNA: TGCGCCAGCAGCCCGTGGGGACCCGATACGCAGTATTTT.

This clonotype was recorded at least ten times. The gene calls are TRBV7-8 and TRBJ2-3; unclear D gene. Germline V gives CDR1 SGHVS, CDR2 FQNEAQ. Trimming took 5 bases from V and 1 from J, leaving 7 bases between them. The CDR3 extends over 13 amino acids. CDR3 DNA: TGTGCCAGCAGCGCTTTACGCACAGATACGCAGTATTTT. Residues: CASSALRTDTQYF.

This clonotype was counted many times. The rearrangement uses TRBV5-1 and TRBJ1-4; 8 nucleotides align to TRBD1. The CDR3 is 14 residues long. CDR1 is SGHRS, CDR2 YFSETQ, per germline. J gave up 13 bases and V 0 bases, and 8 bases lay outside the gene matches. CDR3 amino acids: CASSLAQPTGGLFF. The CDR3 DNA is TGCGCCAGCAGCTTGGCCCAGCCCACAGGGGGACTGTTTTTT.

In its sample, this clonotype was seen many times. J is TRBJ2-3 and V is TRBV29-1, with D perhaps assigned TRBD1 or TRBD2 (6 bases each). This CDR3 comprises 13 residues. Germline CDR1 reads SQVTM; CDR2 reads ANQGSEA. V lost 6 bases and J lost 8, with 18 bases in between. The CDR3 coding sequence is TGCAGCGTCGGACTACTCGAAGGGGGTACGCAGTATTTT. Residues: CSVGLLEGGTQYF.

A few counts support this clonotype. The chain joins TRBV12-3 or TRBV12-4 to TRBJ1-1; unclear D gene. The CDR3 runs to 14 residues. V was pared by 0 bases and J by 4 bases, with 9 bases between. CDR3: CASSLAPKATEAFF. The CDR3 DNA sequence: TGTGCCAGCAGTTTAGCGCCCAAAGCCACTGAAGCTTTCTTT.

This clonotype was detected many times. This rearrangement joins TRBV7-6 to TRBJ2-3, with D maybe TRBD2 (5 bases). Trimming pared 2 bases from V and 5 bases from J, leaving 11 bases between. This CDR3 contains 14 residues. CDR1 SGHVS and CDR2 FNYEAQ come from the germline V gene. CDR3 residues: CASSLRAAGDTQYF. Written as DNA, the CDR3 is TGTGCCAGCAGCTTAAGGGCGGCGGGAGATACGCAGTATTTT. Variable domain in full (rest from reference TRBV7-6 and TRBJ2-3): GAGVSQSPRYKVTKRGQDVALRCDPISGHVSLYWYRQALGQGPEFLTYFNYEAQQDKSGLPNDRFSAERPEGSISTLTIQRTEQRDSAMYRCASSLRAAGDTQYFGPGTRLTVL.

The V call is TRBV6-5, the J call TRBJ1-3; a weak D match, TRBD1 (5 bases). This CDR3 has 15 residues. The ends were cut back, 5 bases at V and 0 bases at J, with 11 bases in the middle. Germline CDR1 reads MNHEY; CDR2 reads SVGAGI. The CDR3 DNA reads as TGTGCCAGCAGTCCCGGGGGGGTCTCTGGAAACACCATATATTTT. Translation: CASSPGGVSGNTIYF.

This chain links TRBV29-1 with TRBJ2-5; the D is unclear. Germline CDR1 reads SQVTM; CDR2 reads ANQGSEA. Trimming stripped 4 bases from V and 2 bases from J, with 5 bases between. The CDR3 extends over 11 amino acids. CDR3 amino acids: CSVGSQETQYF. The CDR3, as DNA: TGCAGCGTTGGCAGTCAAGAGACCCAGTACTTC.

This clonotype was counted between two and nine times. The CDR3 end shows no conserved phenylalanine or tryptophan, and so a read error is likely. This sequence joins TRBV6-2 or TRBV6-3 and TRBJ2-3; 8 bases map to TRBD2. The ends lost 4 bases at V and 0 bases at J; junction bases unmatched: 3. This CDR3 spans 15 amino acids. Germline CDR1 reads MNHEY; CDR2 reads SVGEGT. CDR3 in amino acids: CASSFLAGSTDTQYS. The CDR3 bases are TGTGCCAGCAGTTTCTTAGCGGGGAGCACAGATACGCAGTATTCT.

This clonotype has only a few counts. The V call is TRBV11-2, the J call TRBJ2-2; 7 nucleotides match TRBD1. Trimming at V came to 1 base and at J to 6 bases, leaving 5 bases not matched to a gene. Germline assignment: CDR1 SGHAT and CDR2 FQNNGV. The length of the CDR3 is 15 residues. The CDR3 region is CASSLGQGSPGELFF. The CDR3 coding sequence is TGTGCCAGCAGCTTAGGACAGGGTAGCCCCGGGGAGCTGTTTTTT. Based on the CDR3 plus reference TRBV11-2 and TRBJ2-2, the full variable domain is EAGVAQSPRYKIIEKRQSVAFWCNPISGHATLYWYQQILGQGPKLLIQFQNNGVVDDSQLPKDRFSAERLKGVDSTLKIQPAKLEDSAVYLCASSLGQGSPGELFFGEGSRLTVL.

This chain uses TRBV11-2 with TRBJ2-3; the match to TRBD2 covers 8 bases. There are 17 residues in the CDR3. The V segment lost 1 base and the J segment 6 bases; nucleotides outside the gene matches: 12. Germline-derived CDR1 and CDR2 are SGHAT and FQNNGV. The CDR3 region has the DNA TGTGCCAGCAGCTTAGTAGGTAGCGGGACCACGAGGGATACGCAGTATTTT. The encoded protein is CASSLVGSGTTRDTQYF.

Written as DNA, the CDR3 is TGCAGCGTTGGTGGGGCCAACGTCCTGACTTTC. This encodes CSVGGANVLTF. The chain joins TRBV29-1 to TRBJ2-6; D not certain. CDR1 and CDR2 (germline): SQVTM, ANQGSEA. The CDR3 contains 11 residues. V dropped 4 bases and J dropped 3 bases, with 1 base sitting between them.